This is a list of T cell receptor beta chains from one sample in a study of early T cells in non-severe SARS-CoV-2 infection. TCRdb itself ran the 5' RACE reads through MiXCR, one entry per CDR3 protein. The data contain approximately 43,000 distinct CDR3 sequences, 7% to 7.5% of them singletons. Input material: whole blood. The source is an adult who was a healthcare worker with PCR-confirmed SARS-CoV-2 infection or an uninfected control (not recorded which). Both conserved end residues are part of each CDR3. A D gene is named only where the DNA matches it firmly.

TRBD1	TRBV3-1	CASSLGGYQDGYTF
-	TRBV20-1	CSARYPGREKLFF
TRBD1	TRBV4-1	CASSQVTGDNTEAFF
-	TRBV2	CASSGGSLSYEQYF
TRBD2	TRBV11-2	CASSLVVLAGSETQYF
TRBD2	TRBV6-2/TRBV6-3	CASSYSSGGAVEQFF
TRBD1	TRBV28	CASSFGQGSTDTQYF
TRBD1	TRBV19	CASGTVAGGELFF
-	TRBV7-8	CASSLVGNFGEQYF
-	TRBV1	CTSSQSRGDTEAFF
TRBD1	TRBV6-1	CASSEATGFTEAFF
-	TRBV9	CASSVAARTDTQYF
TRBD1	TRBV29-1	CSADRGNNEQFF
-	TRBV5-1	CASSGINRADTQYF
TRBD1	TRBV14	CASSQGDRENTEAFF
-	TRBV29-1	CSVGTGTPNYEQYF
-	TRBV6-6	CASSSLRETNEKLFF
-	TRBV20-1	CSAEIGGDTQYF
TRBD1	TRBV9	CASSARTGSSGANVLTF
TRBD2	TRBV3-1	CASSLRGTYNEQFF
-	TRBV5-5	CASRLTGLSPGNTIYF
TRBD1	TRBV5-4	CASSPRDRETQYF
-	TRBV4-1	CASSQDMRFSLHF
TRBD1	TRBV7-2	CASSIGGTGKYEQYF
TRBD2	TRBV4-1	CASSQDRLAGGSYEQYF
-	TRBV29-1	CSTGGGNYGYTF
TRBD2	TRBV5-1	CASSPHTSGQETQYF
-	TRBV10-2	CASKERQGLLYEQYF
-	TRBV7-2	CASSLDRIAETQYF
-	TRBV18	CASSQGRGTDTQYF
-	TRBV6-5	CATTDSTVYEQYF
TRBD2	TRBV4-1	CASSQDQASGSQDYEQYF
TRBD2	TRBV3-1	CASSLRLAGGQETQYF
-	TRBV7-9	CASSLITDSNEKLFF
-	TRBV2	CASNRMNNEQFF
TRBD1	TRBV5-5	CASSWGQGGTEAFF
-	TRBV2	CASSEAVSVSSYEQYF
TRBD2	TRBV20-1	CSAGGFLPSGANVLTF
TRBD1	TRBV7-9	CASSFTGGKTEAFF
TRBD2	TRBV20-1	CSAEGLAGAGEQFF
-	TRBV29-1	CSVAGTPQGEQYF
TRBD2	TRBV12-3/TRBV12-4	CASSPGVRGLAGNNEQFF
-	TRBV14	CASSSRVDTGELFF
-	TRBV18	CASSPQYTEAFF
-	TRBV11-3	CASSLAGEPDTQYF
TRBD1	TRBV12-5	CASGLLQGAEQYF
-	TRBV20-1	CSAGRVGAGDEQYF
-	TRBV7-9	CASSFEGYTDTQYF
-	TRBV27	CASGVRGVIDEQFF
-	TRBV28	CASAPQGRTNYGYTF
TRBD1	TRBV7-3	CASSSRGGDSSYGYTF
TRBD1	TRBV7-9	CASSSTSGTGHTDTQYF
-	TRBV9	CASTGNSYNEQFF
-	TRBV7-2	CASSLAKTEKETQYF
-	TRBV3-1	CASSQVRYNEQFF